This T cell receptor beta chain was retrieved from a study of blood T cells in healthy people across ages (dated by TCRdb to the mid-2010s). About the investigation overall: In model experiments, template switching captured roughly one uniquely barcoded TCR beta cDNA molecule for every two T cells. Using deep sequencing normalized with unique cDNA molecular identifiers, the study measured how TCR beta repertoire diversity changes with age. The donors were divided into four age groups: young (average around 16 years), middle-aged (about 41), aged (roughly 66) and long-lived (roughly 86). Donors of different ages were randomly distributed across sequencing lanes to avoid experimental bias. For two donors (one aged 18 to 30 and one aged 80 or older), the study analyzed two additional independent replicas of 1 million unique cDNA reads from the same blood draw. Overall study results and their limits: Estimates of total diversity based on one million sequenced T cells were regarded as lower bounds and as underestimates. Because donor CMV infection status was unknown, age-related changes in expanded clonotypes were potentially confounded. Since profiling was done on bulk unsorted PBMCs, naive and antigen-experienced compartments could not be conclusively compared. As age increased, observed TCR beta diversity per million T cells dropped in a roughly linear way, and a significant reduction was already evident by age about 40. There was a strong correlation between observed TCR beta diversity and the percentage of naive T cells measured by flow cytometry. Compared with the aged group, more naive CD4+ T cells, fewer expanded clones and increased TCR diversity were shown by the long-lived group, suggesting age selection.

Libraries were made using 5' RACE. Sequencing relied on an Illumina HiSeq 2500. The second PCR ran for about 6 to 11 cycles and used a J-beta primer mix along with a sample-barcoded 5' primer. Each TCR beta cDNA molecule received a unique molecular identifier from a template-switch 5' adaptor carrying 12 random nucleotides. Each sample yielded at least 2.5 million CDR3-containing paired-end reads. All of the RNA was converted into first-strand cDNA using the Mint cDNA synthesis kit, with a TRBC-specific oligonucleotide serving as the primer. After uracil-DNA glycosylase treatment, a first 18-cycle PCR used universal primers M1SS and BC2_uni_R on all cDNA. The paper's data handling went like this. For normalization, 1 million high-quality reads, each with a distinct molecular identifier, were randomly selected from each sample. Instead of being binned into consensus sequences, reads that shared molecular identifiers were thrown out. MiTCR, run with a Q25 quality threshold and the strictest error-elimination algorithm, handled CDR3 identification, clonotype clustering and error correction. A nonparametric unseen species model with Euler transformation was used to estimate lower-bound total TCR beta diversity. TCRdb cleaned the public reads at Q25 with fastp, built clones with MiXCR and kept in-frame beta chains. Merged by CDR3 protein, the rows form single entries marked with the most common genes and DNA. The V and J calls and clone size come from TCRdb's table, not from the authors' own analysis. The sample table contains hundreds of thousands of distinct CDR3 sequences; only one count was recorded for about 21% of them. The ten largest clones take up approximately 3.7% of the sample.

V sheds 2 bases and J sheds 4 bases, leaving 12 bases between their ends. The germline V gene supplies CDR1 SGHRS and CDR2 YFSETQ. Reading from cysteine to phenylalanine, the CDR3 counts 14 amino acids. This entry keeps only the CDR3 DNA: 42 bases, framed from base 1. Of note for this clonotype: No antigen is known for it. Nothing much larger sits one base from this clone, and base qualities are not available.

The donors were under 40 Caucasian individuals from Russia, aged roughly 6 to 100 years, who were systemically healthy. Each donor gave approximately 9.3 milliliters of peripheral blood, collected into EDTA-treated Vacutainer tubes. Ficoll-Paque density-gradient centrifugation was used to isolate PBMCs, with at least 7 million obtained per sample. Total RNA, at least 5.5 micrograms per sample, was extracted from PBMCs with Trizol reagent. For every donor, an aliquot of PBMCs went through flow cytometry to measure the percentages of naive CD45RAhigh/CD27high T cells. Recombination connected TRBV5-1 to TRBJ1-1, with the identity of the D gene unclear. The source material was blood. The source of this sequence is a man aged 65 to 79 in good health. The CDR3 sequence is CASSLERASTEAFF. In nucleotide form, the sequence is TGCGCCAGCAGCTTAGAGCGGGCGAGCACTGAAGCTTTCTTT. Full variable domain (CDR3 extended with the reference TRBV5-1 and TRBJ1-1 proteins): KAGVTQTPRYLIKTRGQQVTLSCSPISGHRSVSWYQQTPGQGLQFLFEYFSETQRNKGNFPGRFSGRQFSNSRSEMNVSTLELGDSALYLCASSLERASTEAFFGQGTRLTVV.